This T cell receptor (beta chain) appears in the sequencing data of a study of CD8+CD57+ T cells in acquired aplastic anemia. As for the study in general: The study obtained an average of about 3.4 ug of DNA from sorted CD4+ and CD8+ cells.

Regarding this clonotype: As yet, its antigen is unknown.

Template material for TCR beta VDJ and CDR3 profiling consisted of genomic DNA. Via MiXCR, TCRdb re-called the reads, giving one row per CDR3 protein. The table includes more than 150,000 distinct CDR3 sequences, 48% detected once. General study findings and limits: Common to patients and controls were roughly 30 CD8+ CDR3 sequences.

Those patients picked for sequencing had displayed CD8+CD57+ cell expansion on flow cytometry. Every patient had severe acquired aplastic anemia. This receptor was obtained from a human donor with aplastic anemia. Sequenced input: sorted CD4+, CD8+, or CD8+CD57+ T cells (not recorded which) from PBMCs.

The CDR3 DNA sequence: TGTGCCAGCTCACCAAAGGACGGGGACTACGAGCAGTACTTC. It is translated as CASSPKDGDYEQYF. The chain joins TRBV18 to TRBJ2-7; possible D gene TRBD2, 5 bases. CDR1 is KGHSH and CDR2 is LQKENI in the germline V gene. With 2 bases removed from V and 3 bases from J, the gap between germline ends came to 11 bases. The CDR3 runs to 14 residues.